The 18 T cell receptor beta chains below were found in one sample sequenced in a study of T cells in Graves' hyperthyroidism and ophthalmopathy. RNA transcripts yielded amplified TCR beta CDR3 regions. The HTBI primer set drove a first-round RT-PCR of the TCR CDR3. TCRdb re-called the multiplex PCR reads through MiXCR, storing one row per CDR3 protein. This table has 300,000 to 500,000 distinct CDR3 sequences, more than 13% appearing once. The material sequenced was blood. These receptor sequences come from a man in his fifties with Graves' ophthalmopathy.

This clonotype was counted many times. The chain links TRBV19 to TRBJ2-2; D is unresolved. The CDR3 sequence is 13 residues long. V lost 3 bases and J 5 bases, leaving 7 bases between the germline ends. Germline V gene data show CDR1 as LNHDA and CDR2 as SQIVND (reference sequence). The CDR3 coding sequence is TGTGCCAGTAGTATTGCCCTTACCGGGGAGCTGTTTTTT. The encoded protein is CASSIALTGELFF.

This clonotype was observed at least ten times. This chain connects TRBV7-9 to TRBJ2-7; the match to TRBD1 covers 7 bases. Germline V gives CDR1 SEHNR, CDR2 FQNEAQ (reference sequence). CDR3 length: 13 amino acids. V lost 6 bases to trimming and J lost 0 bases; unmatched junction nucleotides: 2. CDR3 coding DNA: TGTGCCAGCAGACAGGGGAGCTCCTACGAGCAGTACTTC. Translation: CASRQGSSYEQYF.

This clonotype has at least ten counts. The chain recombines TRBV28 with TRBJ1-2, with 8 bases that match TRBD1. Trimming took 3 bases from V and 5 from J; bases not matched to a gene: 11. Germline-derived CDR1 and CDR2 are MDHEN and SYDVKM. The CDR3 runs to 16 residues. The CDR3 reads CASSLRTGIISYGYTF. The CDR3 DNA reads TGTGCCAGCAGTTTGAGGACAGGGATAATTTCGTATGGCTACACCTTC.

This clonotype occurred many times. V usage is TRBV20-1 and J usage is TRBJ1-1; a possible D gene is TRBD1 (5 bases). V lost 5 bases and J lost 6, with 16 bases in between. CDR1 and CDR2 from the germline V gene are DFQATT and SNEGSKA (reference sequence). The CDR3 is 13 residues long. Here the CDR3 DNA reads TGCAGTGCTTACGACAGCGGTCGGTCTGAAGCTTTCTTT. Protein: CSAYDSGRSEAFF.

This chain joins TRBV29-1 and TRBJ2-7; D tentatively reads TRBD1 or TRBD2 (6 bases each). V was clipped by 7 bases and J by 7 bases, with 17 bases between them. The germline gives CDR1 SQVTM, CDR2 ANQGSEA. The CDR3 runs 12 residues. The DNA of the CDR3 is TGCAGCGCCATACAGGGCCGGGGGGAGCAGTACTTC. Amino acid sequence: CSAIQGRGEQYF.

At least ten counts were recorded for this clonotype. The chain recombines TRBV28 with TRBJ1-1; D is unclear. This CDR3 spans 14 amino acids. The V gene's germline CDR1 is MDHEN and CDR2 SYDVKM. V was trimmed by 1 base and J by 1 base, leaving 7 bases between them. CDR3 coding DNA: TGTGCCAGCAGTTTATTGGGGTCGAACACTGAAGCTTTCTTT. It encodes CASSLLGSNTEAFF.

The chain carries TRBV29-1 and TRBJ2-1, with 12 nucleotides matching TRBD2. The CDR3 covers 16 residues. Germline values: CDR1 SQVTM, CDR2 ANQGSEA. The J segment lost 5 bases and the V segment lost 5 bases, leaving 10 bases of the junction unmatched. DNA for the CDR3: TGCAGCGTTTCCCAACTAGCGGGAGGTCGTAACAATGAGCAGTTCTTC. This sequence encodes CSVSQLAGGRNNEQFF.

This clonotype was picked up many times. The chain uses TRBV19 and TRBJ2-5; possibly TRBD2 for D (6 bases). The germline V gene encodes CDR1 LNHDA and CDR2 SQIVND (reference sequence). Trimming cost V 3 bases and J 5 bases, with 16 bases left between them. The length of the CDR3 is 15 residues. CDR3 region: CASSISAGIVETQYF. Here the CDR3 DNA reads TGTGCCAGTAGTATTTCGGCGGGAATCGTCGAGACCCAGTACTTC.

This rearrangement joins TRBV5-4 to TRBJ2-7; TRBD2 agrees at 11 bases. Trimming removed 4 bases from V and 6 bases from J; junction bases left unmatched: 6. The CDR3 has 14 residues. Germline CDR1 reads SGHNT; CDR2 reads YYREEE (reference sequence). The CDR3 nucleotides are TGTGCCAGCAGCACGGGACTAGCGGTCGGCGAGCAGTACTTC. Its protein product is CASSTGLAVGEQYF. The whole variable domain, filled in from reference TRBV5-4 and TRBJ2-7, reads ETGVTQSPTHLIKTRGQQVTLRCSSQSGHNTVSWYQQALGQGPQFIFQYYREEENGRGNFPPRFSGLQFPNYSSELNVNALELDDSALYLCASSTGLAVGEQYFGPGTRLTVT.

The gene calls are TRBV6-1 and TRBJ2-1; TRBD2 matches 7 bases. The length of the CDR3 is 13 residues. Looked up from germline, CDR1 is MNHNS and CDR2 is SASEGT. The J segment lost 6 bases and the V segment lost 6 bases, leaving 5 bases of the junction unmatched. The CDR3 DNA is TGTGCCAGCAGAGAGCGGGAAAGCAATGAGCAGTTCTTC. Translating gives CASRERESNEQFF.

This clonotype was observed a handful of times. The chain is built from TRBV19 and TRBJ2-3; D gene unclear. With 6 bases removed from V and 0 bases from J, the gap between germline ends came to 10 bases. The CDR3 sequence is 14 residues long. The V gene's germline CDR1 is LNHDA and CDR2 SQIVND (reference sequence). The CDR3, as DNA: TGTGCCAGTAGGGAAGGGCTTAGCACAGATACGCAGTATTTT. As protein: CASREGLSTDTQYF.

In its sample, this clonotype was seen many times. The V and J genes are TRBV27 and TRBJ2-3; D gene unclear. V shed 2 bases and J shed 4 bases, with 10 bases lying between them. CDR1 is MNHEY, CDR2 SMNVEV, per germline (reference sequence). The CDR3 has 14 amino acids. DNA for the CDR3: TGTGCCAGCAGTTTAAGCCTCAAGGCAGATACGCAGTATTTT. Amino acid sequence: CASSLSLKADTQYF.

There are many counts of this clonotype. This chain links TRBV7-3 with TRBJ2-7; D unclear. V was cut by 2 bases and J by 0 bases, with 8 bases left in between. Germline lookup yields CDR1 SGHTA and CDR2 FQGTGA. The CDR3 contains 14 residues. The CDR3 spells CASSLSLGSYEQYF. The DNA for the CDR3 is TGTGCCAGCAGCTTATCCCTGGGCTCCTACGAGCAGTACTTC.

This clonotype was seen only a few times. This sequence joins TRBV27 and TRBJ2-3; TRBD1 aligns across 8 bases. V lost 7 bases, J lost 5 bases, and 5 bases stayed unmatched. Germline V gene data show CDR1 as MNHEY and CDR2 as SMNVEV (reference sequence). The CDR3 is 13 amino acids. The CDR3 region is CASTSDRGDTQYF. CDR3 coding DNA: TGTGCCAGCACTTCTGACAGGGGAGATACGCAGTATTTT.

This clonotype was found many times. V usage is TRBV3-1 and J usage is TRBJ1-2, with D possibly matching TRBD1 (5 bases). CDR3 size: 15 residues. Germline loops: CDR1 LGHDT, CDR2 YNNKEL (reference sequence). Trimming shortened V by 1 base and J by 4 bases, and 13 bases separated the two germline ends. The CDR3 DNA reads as TGTGCCAGCAGCCAAGGGGGCCACAAACTCTATGGCTACACCTTC. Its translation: CASSQGGHKLYGYTF.

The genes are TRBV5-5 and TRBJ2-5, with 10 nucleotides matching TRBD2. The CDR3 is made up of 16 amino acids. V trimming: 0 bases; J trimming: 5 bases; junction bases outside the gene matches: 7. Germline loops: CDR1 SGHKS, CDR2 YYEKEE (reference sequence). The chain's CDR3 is CASSLVPAGGLETQYF. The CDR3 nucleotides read TGTGCCAGCAGCTTGGTTCCAGCGGGAGGGCTTGAGACCCAGTACTTC.

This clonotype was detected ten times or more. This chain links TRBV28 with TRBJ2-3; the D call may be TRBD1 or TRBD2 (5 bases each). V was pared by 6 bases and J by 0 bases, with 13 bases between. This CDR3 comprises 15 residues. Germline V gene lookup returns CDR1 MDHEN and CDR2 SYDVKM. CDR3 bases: TGTGCCAGCAGGGGAGTGGGGCTCAGCACAGATACGCAGTATTTT. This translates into CASRGVGLSTDTQYF.

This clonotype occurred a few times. The CDR3 nucleotides are TGTGCCACAGGACAGGGCCGCGAGCAGTACTTC. This translates into CATGQGREQYF. The rearrangement links TRBV15 to TRBJ2-7, with 8 nucleotides matching TRBD1. The germline V gene encodes CDR1 LNHNV and CDR2 YYDKDF (reference sequence). The CDR3 loop spans 11 amino acids. V lost 9 bases and J lost 6; bases outside the gene matches: 4. Based on the CDR3 plus reference TRBV15 and TRBJ2-7, the full variable domain is DAMVIQNPRYQVTQFGKPVTLSCSQTLNHNVMYWYQQKSSQAPKLLFHYYDKDFNNEADTPDNFQSRRPNTSFCFLDIRSPGLGDTAMYLCATGQGREQYFGPGTRLTVT.